These 5 T cell receptor beta chains share one sample of origin, sequenced in a study of OX40 agonist ivuxolimab in advanced cancers. Assay used: immunoSEQ multiplex PCR; TCRdb lists only in-frame clones, some missing. The sample has tens of thousands of clones, roughly 83% seen once; the top ten hold approximately 0.78%. The source was CD4+ or CD8+ T cells sorted from blood, collected in a trial of the OX40 agonist ivuxolimab. Every receptor here comes from an adult with an advanced solid tumor such as melanoma, head and neck, liver or kidney cancer.

The chain employs TRBV14 and TRBJ2-4; no firm D call. Germline assignment: CDR1 SGHDN and CDR2 FVKESK. Trimming stripped 4 bases from V and 8 bases from J, with 9 bases between. There are 12 residues in the CDR3. CDR3 nucleotides: TGTGCCAGCAGCCCCTTCCGGGACATTCAGTACTTC. Translation: CASSPFRDIQYF. Combining the CDR3 with reference TRBV14 and TRBJ2-4 gives the whole variable domain EAGVTQFPSHSVIEKGQTVTLRCDPISGHDNLYWYRRVMGKEIKFLLHFVKESKQDESGMPNNRFLAERTGGTYSTLKVQPAELEDSGVYFCASSPFRDIQYFGAGTRLSVL.

This clone has just a few counts. The chain is built from TRBV30 and TRBJ1-1; 9 bases map to TRBD1. This CDR3 has 13 residues. Germline CDR1 and CDR2: GTSNPN and SVGIG (reference sequence). J was trimmed by 9 bases and V by 4 bases; bases with no gene match: 9. This CDR3 reads CAWTLQGQGKAFF. CDR3 sequence (DNA): TGTGCCTGGACTCTCCAGGGACAGGGAAAAGCTTTCTTT.

V gene TRBV2 combines with J gene TRBJ2-1; 7 bases align to TRBD2. The CDR3 loop spans 14 amino acids. V was pared by 8 bases and J by 3 bases, with 7 bases of the junction left unmatched. Per germline, CDR1 SNHLY and CDR2 FYNNEI. DNA of the CDR3: TGTGCCAGCCAAAAGCGGGAATACTACAATGAGCAGTTCTTC. Protein sequence: CASQKREYYNEQFF. The entire variable domain, with the rest obtained from reference TRBV2 and TRBJ2-1, is as follows: EPEVTQTPSHQVTQMGQEVILRCVPISNHLYFYWYRQILGQKVEFLVSFYNNEISEKSEIFDDQFSVERPDGSNFTLKIRSTKLEDSAMYFCASQKREYYNEQFFGPGTRLTVL.

V gene TRBV25-1 combines with J gene TRBJ2-7; D possibly corresponds to TRBD1 (6 bases). This CDR3 has 12 amino acids. V was pared by 5 bases and J by 12 bases, with 17 bases between. Germline CDR1 MGHDK, CDR2 SYGVNS. DNA of the CDR3: TGTGCCAGCAGTCGAGTACAGGGAGACTGGTACTTC. It yields the protein CASSRVQGDWYF.

The genes are TRBV9 and TRBJ2-3; 8 nucleotides agree with TRBD2. With 0 bases clipped from V and 6 bases from J, the junction kept 9 bases outside the gene matches. The CDR3 length is 16 residues. The V gene's germline CDR1 is SGDLS and CDR2 YYNGEE. DNA of the CDR3: TGTGCCAGCAGCGTAGAAGACCAGCGGGGGAAGGATACGCAGTATTTT. Translated, it gives CASSVEDQRGKDTQYF. The entire variable domain, with the rest obtained from reference TRBV9 and TRBJ2-3, is as follows: DSGVTQTPKHLITATGQRVTLRCSPRSGDLSVYWYQQSLDQGLQFLIQYYNGEERAKGNILERFSAQQFPDLHSELNLSSLELGDSALYFCASSVEDQRGKDTQYFGPGTRLTVL.